These T cell receptor beta chains were read from a single sample in a study of T cells after posttransplantation cyclophosphamide. This table comes from immunoSEQ multiplex PCR, and its TCRdb copy is limited to in-frame clones, with some not included. The data contain a few thousand clones, around 73% of them singletons. The sample here was CD8+ T cells sorted from PBMCs, taken 242 days after a stem cell transplant with posttransplant cyclophosphamide. All receptors come from a young adult male patient who received an allogeneic stem cell transplant from a related donor, was CMV-positive, and had no GVHD. Part of the T cell pool may stem from the graft donor. The CDR3 runs from the conserved cysteine through the conserved F or W. Each record gives: clone size, D gene, V gene, J gene, CDR3 DNA, CDR3 protein. The D gene is left open where the match is weak. Only part of the rows carry a size: once, few, many, or a class if the clone is expanded.

size: few
D: NA
V: TRBV11-2
J: TRBJ2-1
DNA: TGTGCCAGCAGCGTACAGGGAATCCGGGGAACTTCGGACAATGAGCAGTTCTTC
CDR3: CASSVQGIRGTSDNEQFF

size: NA
D: TRBD1
V: TRBV4-1
J: TRBJ2-1
DNA: TGCGCCAGCAGCCCAAGACAGGGGGCCTATGAGCAGTTCTTC
CDR3: CASSPRQGAYEQFF

size: once
D: NA
V: TRBV19
J: TRBJ2-7
DNA: TGTGCCAGTAGTACGGGGACTCTACCCTACGAGCAGTACTTC
CDR3: CASSTGTLPYEQYF

size: NA
D: NA
V: TRBV4-1
J: TRBJ1-6
DNA: TGCGCCAGCAGCCTTAGCTTCGGAATCTTCCCCTTT
CDR3: CASSLSFGIFPF

size: medium-sized
D: NA
V: TRBV5-1
J: TRBJ2-5
DNA: TGCGCCAGCAGCTTAATCGGGGGAGAACAAGAGACCCAGTACTTC
CDR3: CASSLIGGEQETQYF

size: NA
D: NA
V: TRBV9
J: TRBJ2-7
DNA: TGTGCCACCCAGGGGGGCGGGGCCCCCTCCTACGAGCAGTACTTC
CDR3: CATQGGGAPSYEQYF

size: NA
D: TRBD1
V: TRBV4-2
J: TRBJ2-7
DNA: TGTGCCAGCAGCCAACCCGGGACAGGGGAGGGCGAGCAGTACTTC
CDR3: CASSQPGTGEGEQYF

size: NA
D: TRBD1
V: TRBV5-4
J: TRBJ2-7
DNA: TGTGCCAGCAGCATGGGACAGGGATCCTACGAGCAGTACTTC
CDR3: CASSMGQGSYEQYF

size: NA
D: NA
V: TRBV6-1
J: TRBJ2-7
DNA: TGTGCCAGCAGTGGAACAGGGTATGGGGACGAGCAGTACTTC
CDR3: CASSGTGYGDEQYF

size: NA
D: TRBD1
V: TRBV4-2
J: TRBJ1-1
DNA: TGTGCCAGCAGCCAACCCCGACAGGGAGGGAACACTGAAGCTTTCTTT
CDR3: CASSQPRQGGNTEAFF

size: NA
D: NA
V: TRBV11-2
J: TRBJ2-7
DNA: TGTGCCAGCAGCGCGGACAGAATCCCCTACGAGCAGTACTTC
CDR3: CASSADRIPYEQYF

size: NA
D: NA
V: TRBV2
J: TRBJ2-7
DNA: TGTGCCAGTAATTACGGGAGTCCTACCCACGAGCAGTACTTC
CDR3: CASNYGSPTHEQYF

size: NA
D: NA
V: TRBV4-2
J: TRBJ2-1
DNA: TGTGCCAGCAGCCAAGATGTGGGACTCTACAATGAGCAGTTCTTC
CDR3: CASSQDVGLYNEQFF

size: NA
D: TRBD2
V: TRBV2
J: TRBJ2-1
DNA: TGTGCCAGCAGGTACCCCGGGACTAGCGGGGGGGCTGCCTACAATGAGCAGTTCTTC
CDR3: CASRYPGTSGGAAYNEQFF

size: NA
D: NA
V: TRBV7-3
J: TRBJ2-6
DNA: TGTGCCAGCAGCTCCCCGGACAGCTTTATCTCTGGGGCCAACGTCCTGACTTTC
CDR3: CASSSPDSFISGANVLTF

size: NA
D: NA
V: TRBV5-1
J: TRBJ2-7
DNA: TGCGCCAGCAGCTTGGCCGGTAAAGACTACGAGCAGTACTTC
CDR3: CASSLAGKDYEQYF

size: NA
D: TRBD2
V: TRBV19
J: TRBJ2-2
DNA: TGTGCCGGGGGGGGTGGCCCCGGGGGGCTGTTTTTT
CDR3: CAGGGGPGGLFF

size: few
D: TRBD1
V: TRBV19
J: TRBJ1-1
DNA: TGTGCCAGTAGTCTCAGGGGGGCCCCGAACACTGAAGCTTTCTTT
CDR3: CASSLRGAPNTEAFF

size: NA
D: TRBD1
V: TRBV7-2
J: TRBJ1-1
DNA: TGTGCCAGCAGCTTATTACAGGGGTGGACTGAAGCTTTCTTT
CDR3: CASSLLQGWTEAFF

size: few
D: NA
V: TRBV28
J: TRBJ2-7
DNA: TGTGCCAGCAGCCACGGACTCTCCTACGAGCAGTACTTC
CDR3: CASSHGLSYEQYF

size: NA
D: TRBD2
V: TRBV5-4
J: TRBJ2-7
DNA: TGTGCCAGCAGCTTAGGAGGGACTAACTACGAGCAGTACTTC
CDR3: CASSLGGTNYEQYF

size: NA
D: NA
V: TRBV19
J: TRBJ2-3
DNA: TGTGCCAGTAGGTCTAGCGCAACTAGCACAGATACGCAGTATTTT
CDR3: CASRSSATSTDTQYF

size: once
D: TRBD2
V: TRBV19
J: TRBJ2-7
DNA: TGTGCCAGTAGCGCTACGACTAGCGGGAGTCACTACGAGCAGTACTTC
CDR3: CASSATTSGSHYEQYF

size: NA
D: TRBD2
V: TRBV25-1
J: TRBJ2-7
DNA: TGTGCCACCACGGTGGGGGGGAACCTCTACGAGCAGTACTTC
CDR3: CATTVGGNLYEQYF

size: NA
D: TRBD1
V: TRBV7-9
J: TRBJ1-2
DNA: TGTGCCAGCAGCTTATGGGACAGTGGCTACACCTTC
CDR3: CASSLWDSGYTF

size: NA
D: NA
V: TRBV2
J: TRBJ1-6
DNA: TGTGCCAGCGGTTCGACTACAGACCTAAATTCCCCCCTCCACTTT
CDR3: CASGSTTDLNSPLHF

size: NA
D: NA
V: TRBV12-5
J: TRBJ1-1
DNA: TGTGCTAGTGGTTTGACGACAGGATGGAACACTGAAGCTTTCTTT
CDR3: CASGLTTGWNTEAFF

size: NA
D: NA
V: TRBV30
J: TRBJ2-3
DNA: TGTGCCCGGGGCGGGGCTGGAAACACAGATACGCAGTATTTT
CDR3: CARGGAGNTDTQYF

size: NA
D: TRBD1
V: TRBV19
J: TRBJ2-1
DNA: TGTGCCAGTAGTCCGATCGGACAGGGCGGCGATGAGCAGTTCTTC
CDR3: CASSPIGQGGDEQFF

size: NA
D: NA
V: TRBV28
J: TRBJ1-1
DNA: TGTGCCAGCAGTTTAAAAGGGGCCGGGTTGGAGACTGAAGCTTTCTTT
CDR3: CASSLKGAGLETEAFF

size: NA
D: NA
V: TRBV27
J: TRBJ1-6
DNA: TGTGCCAGCAGCCTAGGCGGTAATTCCCCCCTCCACTTT
CDR3: CASSLGGNSPLHF

size: medium-sized
D: TRBD1
V: TRBV4-1
J: TRBJ1-5
DNA: TGCGCCAGCAGCCAGACAGGGATAGACGATCAGCCCCAGCATTTT
CDR3: CASSQTGIDDQPQHF

size: NA
D: NA
V: TRBV28
J: TRBJ2-3
DNA: TGTGCCAGCAGTCCTTGGACACAATCCACAGATACGCAGTATTTT
CDR3: CASSPWTQSTDTQYF

size: NA
D: TRBD2
V: TRBV28
J: TRBJ2-2
DNA: TGTGCCAGCAGCCCGACGTCGTCGACTAGCTTGGCGGGGGAGCTGTTTTTT
CDR3: CASSPTSSTSLAGELFF

size: NA
D: TRBD1
V: TRBV7-9
J: TRBJ2-1
DNA: TGTGCCAGCAGCCCCCGGACAGGGTATGAGCAGTTCTTC
CDR3: CASSPRTGYEQFF

size: NA
D: NA
V: TRBV19
J: TRBJ2-6
DNA: TGTGCCAGTAGTATACTTTCTGGGGCCAACGTCCTGACTTTC
CDR3: CASSILSGANVLTF

size: NA
D: NA
V: TRBV19
J: TRBJ1-1
DNA: TGTGCCAGTAGTATAAACTCGAACACTGAAGCTTTCTTT
CDR3: CASSINSNTEAFF

size: few
D: NA
V: TRBV5-1
J: TRBJ2-7
DNA: TGCGCCAGCATCCTTGACTGGGAGCAGTACTTC
CDR3: CASILDWEQYF

size: NA
D: NA
V: TRBV4-1
J: TRBJ2-2
DNA: TGCGCCAGCAGCCCACTAGGGACATTTAACACCGGGGAGCTGTTTTTT
CDR3: CASSPLGTFNTGELFF

size: NA
D: TRBD1
V: TRBV2
J: TRBJ1-3
DNA: TGTGCCAGCAGCGATCCCGGGACAGGGGTTGGAAACACCATATATTTT
CDR3: CASSDPGTGVGNTIYF

size: NA
D: NA
V: TRBV18
J: TRBJ2-7
DNA: TGTGCCAGCTCACCACTATTGTCGGGAAATACCTACGAGCAGTACTTC
CDR3: CASSPLLSGNTYEQYF

size: NA
D: NA
V: TRBV7-2
J: TRBJ2-1
DNA: TGTGCCAGCAGCTTAACAAGCGGAAGGAACAATGAGCAGTTCTTC
CDR3: CASSLTSGRNNEQFF

size: few
D: TRBD1
V: TRBV27
J: TRBJ2-7
DNA: TGTGCCAGCGGGATAGTCCAGGGGGCCGTAAACGAGCAGTACTTC
CDR3: CASGIVQGAVNEQYF

size: NA
D: TRBD1
V: TRBV25-1
J: TRBJ2-1
DNA: TGTGCCAGCAGTGAATGGACAGGGAACTACAATGAGCAGTTCTTC
CDR3: CASSEWTGNYNEQFF